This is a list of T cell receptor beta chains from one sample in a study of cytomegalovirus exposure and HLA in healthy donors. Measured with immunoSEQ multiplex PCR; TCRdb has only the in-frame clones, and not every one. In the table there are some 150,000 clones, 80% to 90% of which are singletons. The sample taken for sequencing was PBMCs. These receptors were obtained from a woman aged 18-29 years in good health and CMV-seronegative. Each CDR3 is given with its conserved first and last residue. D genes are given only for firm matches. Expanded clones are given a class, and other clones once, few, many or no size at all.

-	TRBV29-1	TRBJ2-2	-	TGCAGCGTGGCCCCGAGCGGCTACACCGGGGAGCTGTTTTTT	CSVAPSGYTGELFF
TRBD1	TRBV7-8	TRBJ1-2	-	TGTGCCAGCAGCTCCAGGACAGGGGTGAACTATGGCTACACCTTC	CASSSRTGVNYGYTF
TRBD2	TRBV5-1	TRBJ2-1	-	TGCGCCAGCAGCTTGGATAGCGGGAGGGCCAATGAGCAGTTCTTC	CASSLDSGRANEQFF
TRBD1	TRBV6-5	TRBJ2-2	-	TGTGCCAGCAGGGTCACAGGGGATCCCGGGGAGCTGTTTTTT	CASRVTGDPGELFF
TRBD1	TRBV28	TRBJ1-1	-	TGTGCCAGCAGTCATCGGGACAGGGGTTCTTCTGCTTTCTTT	CASSHRDRGSSAFF
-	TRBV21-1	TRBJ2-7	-	TGTGCCAGCAGCAGATGTCTCAGCTCCTACGAGCAGTACTTC	CASSRCLSSYEQYF
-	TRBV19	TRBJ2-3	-	TGTGCCAGCAAACGAAGGAGCAACATTGGGGATACGCAGTATTTT	CASKRRSNIGDTQYF
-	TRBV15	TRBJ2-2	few	TGTGCCACCAGCATACGTCCCTACGGGGAGCTGTTTTTT	CATSIRPYGELFF
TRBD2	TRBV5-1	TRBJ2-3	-	TGCGCCAGCAGCTCGGGACTATCAAGGGGCACAGATACGCAGTATTTT	CASSSGLSRGTDTQYF
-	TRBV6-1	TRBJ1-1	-	TGTGCCAGCAGTCAGGGTTATGGCACTGAAGCTTTCTTT	CASSQGYGTEAFF
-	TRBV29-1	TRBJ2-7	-	TGCAGCGTTGTCCAGGGACTCTACGAGCAGTACTTC	CSVVQGLYEQYF
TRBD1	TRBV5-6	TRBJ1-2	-	TGTGCCAGCAGCTTCGGGGACAGGGGGCCGGGCTACACCTTC	CASSFGDRGPGYTF
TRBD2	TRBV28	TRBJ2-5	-	TGTGCCAGCAGTCTAGCGGGAGAAACCGGAGAGACCCAGTACTTC	CASSLAGETGETQYF
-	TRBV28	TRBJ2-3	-	TGTGCCAGCAGTTTTGGGGGCTTCGGGACACAGTGGGGCACAGATACGCAGTATTTT	CASSFGGFGTQWGTDTQYF
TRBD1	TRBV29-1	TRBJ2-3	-	TGCAGCGTTGAGGGGACAGAAGACAGCACAGATACGCAGTATTTT	CSVEGTEDSTDTQYF
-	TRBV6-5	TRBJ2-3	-	TGTGCCACCCGAGGATGGGGCACAGATACGCAGTATTTT	CATRGWGTDTQYF
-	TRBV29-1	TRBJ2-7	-	TGTAGCGTGATCCCGCGGAGAGCGGGCATCTCCTACGAGCAGTACTTC	CSVIPRRAGISYEQYF
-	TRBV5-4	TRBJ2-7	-	TGTGCCAGCAGCTTGGCAGGGTGGTATTCCTACGAGCAGTACTTC	CASSLAGWYSYEQYF
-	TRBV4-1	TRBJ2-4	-	TGCGCCAGCAGCCAGCCCCCGGACATTCAGTACTTC	CASSQPPDIQYF
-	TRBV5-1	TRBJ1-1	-	TGCGCCAGCAGCTCCGTCCCGTCCCTCGGACAGACTGAAGCTTTCTTT	CASSSVPSLGQTEAFF
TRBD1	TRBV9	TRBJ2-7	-	TGTGCCAGCAGCCCGCCGGGACAGCCCTACGAGCAGTACTTC	CASSPPGQPYEQYF
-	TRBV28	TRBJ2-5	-	TGTGCCAGCATCCTGCCCAGACAAGAGACCCAGTACTTC	CASILPRQETQYF
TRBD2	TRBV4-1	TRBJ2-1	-	TGCGCCAGCAGCCAACCGTACGCGACTAGCGGGAGGTATGAGCAGTTCTTC	CASSQPYATSGRYEQFF
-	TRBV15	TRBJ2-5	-	TGTGCCACCAGCGCATCCGGTGAGACCCAGTACTTC	CATSASGETQYF
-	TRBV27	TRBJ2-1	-	TGTGCCAGCCGGATGGCCCCATCTACAGGCTACAATGAGCAGTTCTTC	CASRMAPSTGYNEQFF
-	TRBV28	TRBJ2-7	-	TGTGCCAGCAGTCCCCTCGACTATTACCTACGAGAGCAGTACTTC	CASSPLDYYLREQYF
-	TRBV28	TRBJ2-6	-	TGTGCCAGCAGCGTCCTTCCACCAGGGTCGGGGGCCAACGTCCTGACTTTC	CASSVLPPGSGANVLTF
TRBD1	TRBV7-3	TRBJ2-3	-	TGTGCCAGCAGCTCGACAGGGAGCTTCGGAGATACGCAGTATTTT	CASSSTGSFGDTQYF
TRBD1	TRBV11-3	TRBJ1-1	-	TGTGCCAGCAGCTCTAGGGGACAGGGGGCTTTCGCTGAAGCTTTCTTT	CASSSRGQGAFAEAFF
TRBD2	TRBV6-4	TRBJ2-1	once	TGTGCCAGCAGTGGCGTGGCGGGAGGGCCCAATGAGCAGTTCTTC	CASSGVAGGPNEQFF
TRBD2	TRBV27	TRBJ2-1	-	TGTGCCAGCAGTCATCTAGCGGGAGAGGTCAATGAGCAGTTCTTC	CASSHLAGEVNEQFF
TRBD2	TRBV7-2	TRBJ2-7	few	TGTGCCAGCAGCCTAACTAATGGGAGGGGCGATCAGTACTTC	CASSLTNGRGDQYF
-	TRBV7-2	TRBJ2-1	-	TGTGCCATTGGGGCGCAGGGATATGGTGAGCAGTTCTTC	CAIGAQGYGEQFF
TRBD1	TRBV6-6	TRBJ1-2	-	TGCGCCAGCAGTTCGTACAGGGGGGGGAATGGCTACACCTTC	CASSSYRGGNGYTF
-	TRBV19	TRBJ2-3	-	TGTGCCAGTAGTTCCCTAACGCGGACAGAGACACTGGAATTT	CASSSLTRTETLEF
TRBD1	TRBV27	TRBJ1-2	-	TGTGCCAGCCGCACTCCCCGGACAGGAGCCATGGGCTATGGCTACACCTTC	CASRTPRTGAMGYGYTF
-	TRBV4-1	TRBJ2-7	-	TGCGCCAGCAGCCAAGATCGGGGATACGAGCAGTACTTC	CASSQDRGYEQYF
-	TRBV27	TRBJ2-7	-	TGTGCCAGCAGTTTATATGGCTTCGCCTACGAGCAGTACTTC	CASSLYGFAYEQYF
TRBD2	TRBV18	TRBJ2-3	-	TGTGCCAGCTCACGAGATCCCCGAATAGCGGGAGTGCCAGATACGCAGTATTTT	CASSRDPRIAGVPDTQYF
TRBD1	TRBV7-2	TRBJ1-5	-	TGTGCCAGCACTCGGGACAGTTCTAGCAATCAGCCCCAGCATTTT	CASTRDSSSNQPQHF
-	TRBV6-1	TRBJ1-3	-	TGTGCCAGCAGTGCGAGGGAAGGGTCTGGAAACACCATATATTTT	CASSAREGSGNTIYF
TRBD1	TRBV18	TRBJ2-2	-	TGTGCCAGCTCACCAGAGGCGGGACAGGGGACCACCGGGGAGCTGTTTTTT	CASSPEAGQGTTGELFF
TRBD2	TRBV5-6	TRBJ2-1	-	TGTGCCAGCAGCGTCGGGACTAGCGCTTACAATGAGCAGTTCTTC	CASSVGTSAYNEQFF
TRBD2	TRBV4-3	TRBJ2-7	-	TGCGCCAGCAGCTTAGGTCCGGGGGGTTACGAGCAGTACTTC	CASSLGPGGYEQYF
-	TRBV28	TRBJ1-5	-	TGTGCCAGCAATAAACAGGGTGTAGACAATCAGCCCCAGCATTTT	CASNKQGVDNQPQHF